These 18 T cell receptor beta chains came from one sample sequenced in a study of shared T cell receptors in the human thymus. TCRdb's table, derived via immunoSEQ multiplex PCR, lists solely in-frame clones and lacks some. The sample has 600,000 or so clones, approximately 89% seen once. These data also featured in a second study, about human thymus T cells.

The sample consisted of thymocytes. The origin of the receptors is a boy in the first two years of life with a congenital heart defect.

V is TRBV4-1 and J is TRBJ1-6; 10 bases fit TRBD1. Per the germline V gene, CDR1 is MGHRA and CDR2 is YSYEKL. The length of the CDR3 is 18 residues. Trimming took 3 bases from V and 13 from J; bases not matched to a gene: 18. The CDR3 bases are TGCGCCAGCAGCCAGGGGACAGGGGAATTTGCGTACTCGAATCCCCTCCACTTT. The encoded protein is CASSQGTGEFAYSNPLHF.

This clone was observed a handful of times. The CDR3 DNA reads TGTGCCAGTAGTATAGTTGGCGGGAGTGTGAATGAGCAGTTCTTC. This translates into CASSIVGGSVNEQFF. V gene TRBV19 combines with J gene TRBJ2-1; 7 nucleotides align to TRBD2. J lost 7 bases, V lost 1 base, and 7 bases had no gene match. The CDR3 spans 15 residues. The germline V gene has CDR1 LNHDA and CDR2 SQIVND (reference sequence).

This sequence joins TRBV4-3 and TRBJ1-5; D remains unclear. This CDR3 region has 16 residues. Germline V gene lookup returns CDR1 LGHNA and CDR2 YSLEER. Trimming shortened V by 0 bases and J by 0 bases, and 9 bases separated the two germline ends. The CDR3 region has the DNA TGCGCCAGCAGCCAAGATAATCAGGTTAGCAATCAGCCCCAGCATTTT. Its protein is CASSQDNQVSNQPQHF.

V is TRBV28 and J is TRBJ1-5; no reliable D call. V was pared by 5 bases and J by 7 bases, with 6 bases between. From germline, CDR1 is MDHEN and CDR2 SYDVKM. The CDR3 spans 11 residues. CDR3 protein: CASSTGQPQHF. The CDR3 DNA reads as TGTGCCAGCAGTACGGGACAGCCCCAGCATTTT.

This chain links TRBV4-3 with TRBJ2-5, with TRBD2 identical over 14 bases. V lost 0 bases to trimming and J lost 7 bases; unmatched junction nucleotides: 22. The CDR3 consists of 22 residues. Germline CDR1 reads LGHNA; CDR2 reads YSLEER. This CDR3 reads CASSQDVRTEEGLAGVKGTQYF. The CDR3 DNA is TGCGCCAGCAGCCAAGACGTTCGGACAGAGGAGGGACTAGCGGGAGTGAAGGGGACCCAGTACTTC.

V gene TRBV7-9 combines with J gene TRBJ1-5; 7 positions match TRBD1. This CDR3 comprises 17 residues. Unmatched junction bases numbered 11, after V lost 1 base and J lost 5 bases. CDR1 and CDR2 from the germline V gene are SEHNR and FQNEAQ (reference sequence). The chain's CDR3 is CASSLGSQGGVHQPQHF. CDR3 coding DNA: TGTGCCAGCAGCTTAGGGTCGCAGGGGGGAGTCCATCAGCCCCAGCATTTT.

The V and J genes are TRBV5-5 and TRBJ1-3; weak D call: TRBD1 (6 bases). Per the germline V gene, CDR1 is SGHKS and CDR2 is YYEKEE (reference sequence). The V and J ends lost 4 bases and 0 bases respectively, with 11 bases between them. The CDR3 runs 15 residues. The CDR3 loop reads CASSTRGGSGNTIYF. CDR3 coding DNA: TGTGCCAGCAGCACCAGGGGTGGCTCTGGAAACACCATATATTTT.

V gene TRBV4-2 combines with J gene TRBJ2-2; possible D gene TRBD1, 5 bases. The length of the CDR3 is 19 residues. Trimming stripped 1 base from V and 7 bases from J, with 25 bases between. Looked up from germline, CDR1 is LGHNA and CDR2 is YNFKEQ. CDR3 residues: CASSQALTYFGHSGGELFF. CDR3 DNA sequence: TGTGCCAGCAGCCAAGCCCTGACTTACTTTGGACATTCAGGCGGGGAGCTGTTTTTT.

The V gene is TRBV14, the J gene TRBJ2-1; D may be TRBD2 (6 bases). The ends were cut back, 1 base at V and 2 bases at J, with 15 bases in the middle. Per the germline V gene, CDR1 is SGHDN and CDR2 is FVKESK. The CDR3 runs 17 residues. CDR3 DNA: TGTGCCAGCAGCCAAGTCAGTTCTAGCGTAGCCTACAATGAGCAGTTCTTC. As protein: CASSQVSSSVAYNEQFF.

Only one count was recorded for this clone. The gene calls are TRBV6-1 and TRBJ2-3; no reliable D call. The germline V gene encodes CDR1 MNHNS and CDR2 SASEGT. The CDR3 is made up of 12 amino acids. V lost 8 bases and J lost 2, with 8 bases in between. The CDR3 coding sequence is TGTGCCAGCGGGCAGTACACAGATACGCAGTATTTT. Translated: CASGQYTDTQYF.

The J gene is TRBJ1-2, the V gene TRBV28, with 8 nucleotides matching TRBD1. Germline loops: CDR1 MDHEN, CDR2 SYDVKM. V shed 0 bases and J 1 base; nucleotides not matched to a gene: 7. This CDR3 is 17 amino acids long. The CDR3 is CASSLWGQEGYNYGYTF. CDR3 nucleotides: TGTGCCAGCAGTTTATGGGGACAGGAGGGATATAACTATGGCTACACCTTC.

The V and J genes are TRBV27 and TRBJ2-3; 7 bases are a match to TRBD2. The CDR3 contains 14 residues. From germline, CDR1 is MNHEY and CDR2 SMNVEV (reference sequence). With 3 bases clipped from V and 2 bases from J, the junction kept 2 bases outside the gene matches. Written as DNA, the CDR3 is TGTGCCAGCAGTTTGCGGGAGCCCACAGATACGCAGTATTTT. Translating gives CASSLREPTDTQYF.

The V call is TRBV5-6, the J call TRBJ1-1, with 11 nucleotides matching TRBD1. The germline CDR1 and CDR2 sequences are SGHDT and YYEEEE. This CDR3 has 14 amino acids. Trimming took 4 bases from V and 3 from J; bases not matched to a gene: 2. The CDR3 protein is CASSRDRGDTEAFF. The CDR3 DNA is TGTGCCAGCAGCCGGGACAGGGGGGACACTGAAGCTTTCTTT.

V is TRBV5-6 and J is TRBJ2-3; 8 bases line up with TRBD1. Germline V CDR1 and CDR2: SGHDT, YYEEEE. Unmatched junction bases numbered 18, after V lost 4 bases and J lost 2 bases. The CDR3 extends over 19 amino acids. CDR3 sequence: CASSPGAGGVWGVTDTQYF. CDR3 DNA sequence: TGTGCCAGCAGCCCCGGGGCAGGGGGCGTTTGGGGGGTCACAGATACGCAGTATTTT.

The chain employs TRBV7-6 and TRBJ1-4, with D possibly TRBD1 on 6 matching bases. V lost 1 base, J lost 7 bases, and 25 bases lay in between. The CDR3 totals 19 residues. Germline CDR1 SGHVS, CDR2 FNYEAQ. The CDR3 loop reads CASSLGGGQRAPGGEKLFF. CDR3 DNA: TGTGCCAGCAGCTTAGGGGGGGGACAACGAGCCCCCGGTGGTGAAAAACTGTTTTTT. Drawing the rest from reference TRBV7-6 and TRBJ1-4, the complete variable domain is GAGVSQSPRYKVTKRGQDVALRCDPISGHVSLYWYRQALGQGPEFLTYFNYEAQQDKSGLPNDRFSAERPEGSISTLTIQRTEQRDSAMYRCASSLGGGQRAPGGEKLFFGSGTQLSVL.

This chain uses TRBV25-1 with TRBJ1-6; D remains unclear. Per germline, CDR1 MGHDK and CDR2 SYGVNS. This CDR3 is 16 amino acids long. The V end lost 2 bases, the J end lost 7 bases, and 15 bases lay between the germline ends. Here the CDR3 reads CASSEGGRTGNSPLHF. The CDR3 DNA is TGTGCCAGCAGTGAAGGCGGCAGGACGGGGAATTCACCCCTCCACTTT. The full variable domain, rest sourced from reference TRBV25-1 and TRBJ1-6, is EADIYQTPRYLVIGTGKKITLECSQTMGHDKMYWYQQDPGMELHLIHYSYGVNSTEKGDLSSESTVSRIRTEHFPLTLESARPSHTSQYLCASSEGGRTGNSPLHFGNGTRLTVT.

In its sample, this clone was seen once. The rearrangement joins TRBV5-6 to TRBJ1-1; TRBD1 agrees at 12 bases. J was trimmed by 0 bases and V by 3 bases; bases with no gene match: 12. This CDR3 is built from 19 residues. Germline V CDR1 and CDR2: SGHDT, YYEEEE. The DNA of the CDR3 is TGTGCCAGCAGCTACGGGACAGGGGGCGGATTCCTACTGAACACTGAAGCTTTCTTT. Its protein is CASSYGTGGGFLLNTEAFF. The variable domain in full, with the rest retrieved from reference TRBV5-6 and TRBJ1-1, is DAGVTQSPTHLIKTRGQQVTLRCSPKSGHDTVSWYQQALGQGPQFIFQYYEEEERQRGNFPDRFSGHQFPNYSSELNVNALLLGDSALYLCASSYGTGGGFLLNTEAFFGQGTRLTVV.

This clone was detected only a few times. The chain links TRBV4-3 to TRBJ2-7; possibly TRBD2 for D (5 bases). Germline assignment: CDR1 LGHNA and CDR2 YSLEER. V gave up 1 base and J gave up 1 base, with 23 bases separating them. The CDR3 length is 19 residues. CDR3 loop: CASSQVWVRETLRSYEQYF. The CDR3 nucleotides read TGCGCCAGCAGCCAAGTATGGGTGAGGGAGACGCTTAGGTCCTACGAGCAGTACTTC.